What follows are 4 T cell receptor beta chains derived from one specimen sequenced in a study of CD8+ T cells in alopecia areata. Documented treatment: oral pan-JAK inhibitor, 5-10 mg twice daily. Sequencing used cDNA as its template, made by extracting RNA and reverse transcribing it. Sequencing was performed with immunoSEQ multiplex PCR; in TCRdb, only in-frame clones are kept and a portion is missing. The sample contains about 220,000 clones, roughly 56% of which appear only once. The sample consisted of CD4+ T cells sorted from blood, taken at week 4, from a patient treated with tofacitinib. The receptors here all came from a human donor with alopecia areata.

This clone was detected only a few times. The chain is built from TRBV4-1 and TRBJ2-1, with 9 positions matching TRBD1. J gave up 7 bases and V 3 bases, and 4 bases lay outside the gene matches. This CDR3 contains 14 residues. The germline V gene has CDR1 MGHRA and CDR2 YSYEKL. CDR3 nucleotides: TGCGCCAGCAGCCAGTCGGGACAGGGAAATGAGCAGTTCTTC. Protein product: CASSQSGQGNEQFF.

This clone was counted between two and nine times. This chain joins TRBV29-1 and TRBJ1-2; D remains ambiguous. The CDR3 runs 14 residues. Trimming pared 4 bases from V and 0 bases from J, leaving 12 bases between. CDR1 and CDR2 from the germline V gene are SQVTM and ANQGSEA. In nucleotides, the CDR3 is TGCAGCGTTGGGACTTACCTAGCTAACTATGGCTACACCTTC. This translates into CSVGTYLANYGYTF.

This clone has a handful of counts. CDR3 in amino acids: CASSPLAGGHEQFF. The CDR3 coding sequence is TGTGCCAGCAGCCCCCTGGCGGGGGGCCATGAGCAGTTCTTC. The V gene is TRBV7-3, the J gene TRBJ2-1, with 8 nucleotides matching TRBD2. Unmatched junction bases numbered 8, after V lost 5 bases and J lost 8 bases. This CDR3 spans 14 amino acids. Germline V gene data show CDR1 as SGHTA and CDR2 as FQGTGA.

The sample holds a few counts of this clone. The DNA of the CDR3 is TGCAGCTCCGAAAGGGGGGCCGGAGAGACCCAGTACTTC. It encodes CSSERGAGETQYF. The genes are TRBV29-1 and TRBJ2-5, with D perhaps TRBD1 or TRBD2 (6 bases each). There are 13 residues in the CDR3. Trimming took 8 bases from V and 4 from J, leaving 17 bases between them. The V gene's germline CDR1 is SQVTM and CDR2 ANQGSEA.